This T cell receptor beta chain was profiled in a study of radiotherapy plus CTLA-4 blockade in lung cancer. Data came from immunoSEQ multiplex PCR; TCRdb stores just in-frame clones and leaves some out. The repertoire has around 82,000 clones, 84% of them found once; the top ten carry about 0.79%. The CDR3 has 17 amino acids. The source was peripheral blood, collected from a patient treated with radiotherapy plus ipilimumab. The clonotype originates from a human donor with non-small cell lung cancer who had stable disease on radiotherapy plus ipilimumab. The chain links TRBV21-1 to TRBJ2-3; the table assigns TRBD2, which was not confirmed against the DNA. TRBV21-1 is designated a pseudogene. The CDR3 coding sequence is TGTGCCAGCAGCCTCAGGCGGCTAGCGGGAGGAACAGATACGCAGTATTTT. Its translation is CASSLRRLAGGTDTQYF.